A selection of T cell receptor beta chains follows, all from one sample in a study of T cells after yellow fever vaccination. In TCRdb, the 5' RACE reads were re-called with MiXCR into one record per CDR3 protein. The table includes about 350,000 distinct CDR3 sequences, about 8.3% detected once. The sequencing used PBMCs, collected 45 days after the first yellow fever vaccination. All receptors derive from a young man who received the YFV17D yellow fever vaccine. Both conserved end residues are part of each CDR3. D genes are given only for firm matches. Expanded clones are given a class, and other clones once, few, many or no size at all.

NA,TRBV12-3/TRBV12-4,TRBJ2-3,NA,TGTGCCAGCAGTTTAGCGGGGGTTAGCACAGATACGCAGTATTTT,CASSLAGVSTDTQYF
NA,TRBV15,TRBJ2-7,NA,TGTGCCACCAGCAGAGGTCCGGGATTAAGCGAGCAGTACTTC,CATSRGPGLSEQYF
few,TRBV19,TRBJ1-1,NA,TGTGCCAGTAGTATCGTAGGATTGAACACTGAAGCTTTCTTT,CASSIVGLNTEAFF
many,TRBV5-1,TRBJ2-5,NA,TGCGCCAGCAGCTTGGTGAGCGGACAAGAGACCCAGTACTTC,CASSLVSGQETQYF
NA,TRBV14,TRBJ2-5,NA,TGTGCCAGCAGCCAAAGGGCGGGTGAGACCCAGTACTTC,CASSQRAGETQYF
NA,TRBV7-9,TRBJ1-2,NA,TGTGCCAGCAGCTACCAGGACTATGGCTACACCTTC,CASSYQDYGYTF
NA,TRBV4-3,TRBJ1-1,NA,TGCGCCAGCAGCCAAGGGGCTCATCCCTCTGAAGCTTTCTTT,CASSQGAHPSEAFF
many,TRBV6-1,TRBJ1-3,NA,TGTGCCAGCGCCCCCCTCCCAGGGTCCTCTGGAAACACCATATATTTT,CASAPLPGSSGNTIYF
few,TRBV3-1,TRBJ2-1,NA,TGTGCCAGCAGCCAGGGTTCCGACGGGGGGCCCTACTCCAATGAGCAGTTCTTC,CASSQGSDGGPYSNEQFF
NA,TRBV29-1,TRBJ1-1,TRBD1,TGCAGCGCCAGAGGACAGGAGAACACTGAAGCTTTCTTT,CSARGQENTEAFF
NA,TRBV20-1,TRBJ1-4,NA,TGCAGTGCTAGAGGAGCCGGGACTTATGAAAAACTGTTTTTT,CSARGAGTYEKLFF
few,TRBV20-1,TRBJ1-1,TRBD1,TGCAGTGCTGACAGGGTTGGTGGGACTGAAGCTTTCTTT,CSADRVGGTEAFF
NA,TRBV7-2,TRBJ1-1,NA,TGTGCCAGCAGCTTAAGGGCAGGGCAAGCTTTCTTT,CASSLRAGQAFF
NA,TRBV6-5,TRBJ2-4,NA,TGTGCCAGCAGTTACGGTCAGGGGTGGACCAAAAACATTCAGTACTTC,CASSYGQGWTKNIQYF
few,TRBV28,TRBJ1-6,NA,TGTGCCAGCAGGAACGGACACACTAATTCACCCCTCCACTTT,CASRNGHTNSPLHF
many,TRBV4-1,TRBJ2-1,TRBD2,TGCGCCAGCAGCCCCGAGCGGGGGGGCCTCTATGAGCAGTTCTTC,CASSPERGGLYEQFF
few,TRBV4-2,TRBJ2-7,TRBD1,TGTGCCAGCAGCCAAGACAGGGGGCGCGAGCAGTACTTC,CASSQDRGREQYF
NA,TRBV20-1,TRBJ1-1,NA,TGCAGTGCTAGGGAGAGAACTGAAGCTTTCTTT,CSARERTEAFF